Below are 21 T cell receptor beta chains sequenced from a single sample in a study of blood T cell repertoires in COVID-19. TCRdb's table, derived via immunoSEQ multiplex PCR, lists solely in-frame clones and lacks some. The repertoire includes approximately 180,000 clones, about 72% of them detected once, and 17% sits in the top ten. The sequenced sample was PBMCs or T cells enriched from blood (not recorded which). The receptors stem from a woman between 50 and 59 years old who had recovered from COVID-19.

The V call is TRBV5-1, the J call TRBJ2-1; 9 bases map to TRBD2. Unmatched junction bases numbered 3, after V lost 0 bases and J lost 5 bases. The germline V gene encodes CDR1 SGHRS and CDR2 YFSETQ. The CDR3 is 15 residues long. In nucleotides, the CDR3 is TGCGCCAGCAGCTTGGTTCCTAGCGGGAACAATGAGCAGTTCTTC. It yields the protein CASSLVPSGNNEQFF.

This chain joins TRBV19 and TRBJ2-2, with D possibly being TRBD2 (6 bases). Germline CDR1 reads LNHDA; CDR2 reads SQIVND (reference sequence). Trimming stripped 7 bases from V and 4 bases from J, with 13 bases between. This CDR3 has 14 residues. The CDR3 loop is CASILAVGTGELFF. The CDR3 DNA reads as TGTGCCAGTATTTTAGCGGTGGGCACCGGGGAGCTGTTTTTT.

A single count supports this clone. This chain connects TRBV2 to TRBJ1-5; TRBD1 might be the D (5 bases). CDR3 size: 14 residues. CDR1 and CDR2 (germline): SNHLY, FYNNEI. The V gene lost 4 bases and the J gene lost 2 bases, with 9 bases spanning the gap. The CDR3 loop reads CASSAGEGNQPQHF. The CDR3 DNA follows: TGTGCCAGCAGTGCGGGGGAAGGCAATCAGCCCCAGCATTTT.

This clone was counted at least ten times. J is TRBJ2-7 and V is TRBV27; a weak D match, TRBD2 (6 bases). This CDR3 has 18 amino acids. Germline assignment: CDR1 MNHEY and CDR2 SMNVEV (reference sequence). V was cut by 4 bases and J by 4 bases, with 26 bases left in between. The CDR3 DNA reads TGTGCCAGCAGTTCCCAATCCAGGAGGGGAGTTCTAGGTTACGAGCAGTACTTC. Protein product: CASSSQSRRGVLGYEQYF.

This clone occurred a few times. This chain uses TRBV29-1 with TRBJ1-2, with 8 bases fitting TRBD1. V gave up 6 bases and J gave up 4 bases; unmatched junction bases: 10. The CDR3 is 14 amino acids. Germline V gene lookup returns CDR1 SQVTM and CDR2 ANQGSEA. The CDR3: CSVGTGVAGYGYTF. The CDR3 DNA reads TGCAGCGTGGGGACAGGCGTAGCTGGCTATGGCTACACCTTC.

This chain joins TRBV5-1 and TRBJ1-4; the D gene is possibly TRBD1 (5 bases). The CDR3 is 18 amino acids. The ends were cut back, 4 bases at V and 0 bases at J, with 19 bases in the middle. Per the germline V gene, CDR1 is SGHRS and CDR2 is YFSETQ. The CDR3 loop is CASSLLDNSVATNEKLFF. DNA for the CDR3: TGCGCCAGCAGCCTCCTGGACAACTCGGTTGCAACTAATGAAAAACTGTTTTTT.

The chain employs TRBV5-4 and TRBJ2-3, with TRBD2 identical over 10 bases. CDR3 length: 15 amino acids. V dropped 4 bases and J dropped 3; count of bases not matched to a gene: 5. The V gene's germline CDR1 is SGHNT and CDR2 YYREEE (reference sequence). The chain's CDR3 is CASSRLAGVTDTQYF. The CDR3 DNA follows: TGTGCCAGCAGCCGTCTAGCGGGAGTAACAGATACGCAGTATTTT. Drawing the rest from reference TRBV5-4 and TRBJ2-3, the complete variable domain is ETGVTQSPTHLIKTRGQQVTLRCSSQSGHNTVSWYQQALGQGPQFIFQYYREEENGRGNFPPRFSGLQFPNYSSELNVNALELDDSALYLCASSRLAGVTDTQYFGPGTRLTVL.

V and J are TRBV27 and TRBJ1-5, with D tentatively TRBD1 (6 bases). Germline V CDR1 and CDR2: MNHEY, SMNVEV (reference sequence). The CDR3 sequence is 15 residues long. Trimming removed 3 bases at V and 1 base at J, with 10 bases between. The CDR3 DNA reads as TGTGCCAGCAGTTTTGGGGGGGCGAGCAATCAGCCCCAGCATTTT. It is translated as CASSFGGASNQPQHF.

This clone has more than one count but fewer than ten. This chain uses TRBV5-6 with TRBJ2-7, with D possibly TRBD1 on 5 matching bases. CDR3 size: 16 residues. Germline V gene lookup returns CDR1 SGHDT and CDR2 YYEEEE. Trimming pared 4 bases from V and 6 bases from J, leaving 23 bases between. CDR3 nucleotide sequence: TGTGCCAGCAGCCCTACCCCCTTGGCAGGGCAGCGCGAGCAGTACTTC. Translated: CASSPTPLAGQREQYF.

V gene TRBV25-1 combines with J gene TRBJ1-3, with D hard to call. Germline CDR1 MGHDK, CDR2 SYGVNS. The CDR3 runs 17 residues. V dropped 2 bases and J dropped 0 bases, with 14 bases sitting between them. The CDR3: CASSEVGGPFSGNTIYF. CDR3 bases: TGTGCCAGCAGTGAAGTCGGAGGACCCTTCTCTGGAAACACCATATATTTT.

The chain uses TRBV6-6 and TRBJ2-3, with 9 bases matching TRBD2. This CDR3 spans 15 amino acids. With 3 bases clipped from V and 1 base from J, the junction kept 2 bases outside the gene matches. The germline V gene has CDR1 MNHNY and CDR2 SVGAGI (reference sequence). The CDR3 loop is CASSYSGGRTDTQYF. The CDR3, as DNA: TGTGCCAGCAGTTATAGCGGGGGACGCACAGATACGCAGTATTTT.

The chain joins TRBV11-2 to TRBJ1-1; D possibly corresponds to TRBD1 (6 bases). The CDR3 has 14 amino acids. Germline-derived CDR1 and CDR2 are SGHAT and FQNNGV. Trimming removed 5 bases from V and 5 bases from J, with 15 bases in between. CDR3 region: CASSPRPGVTEAFF. As DNA, the CDR3 is TGTGCCAGCAGCCCACGGCCAGGGGTAACTGAAGCTTTCTTT.

The V gene is TRBV3-1 (or the pseudogene TRBV3-2), the J gene TRBJ1-6; D is possibly TRBD1 (6 bases). From germline, CDR1 is LGHDT and CDR2 YNNKEL (reference sequence). V lost 3 bases and J 7 bases, leaving 10 bases between the germline ends. This CDR3 comprises 14 residues. This CDR3 reads CASSHEQGNSPLHF. The CDR3 DNA follows: TGTGCCAGCAGCCACGAACAGGGAAATTCACCCCTCCACTTT.

The chain links TRBV5-5 to TRBJ1-2; D is possibly TRBD1 (6 bases). Germline V CDR1 and CDR2: SGHKS, YYEKEE (reference sequence). CDR3 length equals 16 residues. V lost 3 bases and J 0 bases, leaving 15 bases between the germline ends. The CDR3 DNA is TGTGCCAGCAGCTCCGGACAGCTGGGAGCTAACTATGGCTACACCTTC. This gives the protein CASSSGQLGANYGYTF.

V is TRBV19 and J is TRBJ2-2, with TRBD2 matching over 8 bases. Germline V gene sequence: CDR1 LNHDA, CDR2 SQIVND (reference sequence). J gave up 1 base and V 10 bases, and 11 bases lay outside the gene matches. The CDR3 is 16 amino acids. CDR3 in amino acids: CATLTQTSVNTGELFF. Here the CDR3 DNA reads TGTGCCACCCTAACTCAGACTAGCGTGAACACCGGGGAGCTGTTTTTT.

This chain joins TRBV9 and TRBJ2-5, with D unclear. The CDR3 spans 14 residues. Germline CDR1 SGDLS, CDR2 YYNGEE. Trimming shortened V by 0 bases and J by 4 bases, and 10 bases separated the two germline ends. CDR3 sequence reads: CASSVGTIRETQYF. Here the CDR3 DNA reads TGTGCCAGCAGCGTAGGAACAATCAGAGAGACCCAGTACTTC.

This clone came up once. CDR3 sequence reads: CASSAPSRDLSGNTIYF. The CDR3 nucleotides are TGTGCCAGCAGCGCACCATCGAGGGATCTTTCCGGAAACACCATATATTTT. The rearrangement links TRBV9 to TRBJ1-3; D not resolved. Germline V CDR1 and CDR2: SGDLS, YYNGEE. CDR3 length: 17 amino acids. Trimming removed 3 bases from V and 4 bases from J, with 20 bases in between.

The rearrangement uses TRBV7-8 and TRBJ1-1; D remains unclear. This CDR3 has 12 residues. The germline V and J ends were trimmed by 5 bases and 7 bases, with 11 bases remaining between them. The germline CDR1 and CDR2 sequences are SGHVS and FQNEAQ. Written as DNA, the CDR3 is TGTGCCAGCAGCCCGGACCGGGGTGAAGCTTTCTTT. Translating it yields CASSPDRGEAFF.

The chain couples TRBV3-1 (or the pseudogene TRBV3-2) to TRBJ1-1, with D tentatively TRBD1 (6 bases). There are 13 residues in the CDR3. V was cut by 3 bases and J by 5 bases, with 10 bases left in between. Germline assignment: CDR1 LGHDT and CDR2 YNNKEL (reference sequence). CDR3 DNA: TGTGCCAGCAGCCAGGGGGCAAGGACTGAAGCTTTCTTT. This translates into CASSQGARTEAFF.

This chain uses TRBV18 with TRBJ1-5, with a tentative D call TRBD1 (6 bases). CDR3 length: 15 residues. The V gene lost 3 bases and the J gene lost 11 bases, with 20 bases spanning the gap. CDR1 and CDR2 (germline): KGHSH, LQKENI. CDR3 loop: CASSPAGADSGAQHF. The CDR3 DNA reads as TGTGCCAGCTCACCTGCGGGGGCGGACTCAGGAGCCCAGCATTTT. The variable domain in full, with the rest retrieved from reference TRBV18 and TRBJ1-5, is NAGVMQNPRHLVRRRGQEARLRCSPMKGHSHVYWYRQLPEEGLKFMVYLQKENIIDESGMPKERFSAEFPKEGPSILRIQQVVRGDSAAYFCASSPAGADSGAQHFGDGTRLSIL.

The rearrangement uses TRBV28 and TRBJ2-7; 9 nucleotides align to TRBD2. V was clipped by 5 bases and J by 5 bases; unmatched bases: 22. Germline V CDR1 and CDR2: MDHEN, SYDVKM. This CDR3 region has 19 residues. This CDR3 reads CASSPRREGHLPLEDEQYF. The CDR3 DNA is TGTGCCAGCAGTCCAAGGCGGGAGGGTCACCTACCTCTGGAGGACGAGCAGTACTTC.